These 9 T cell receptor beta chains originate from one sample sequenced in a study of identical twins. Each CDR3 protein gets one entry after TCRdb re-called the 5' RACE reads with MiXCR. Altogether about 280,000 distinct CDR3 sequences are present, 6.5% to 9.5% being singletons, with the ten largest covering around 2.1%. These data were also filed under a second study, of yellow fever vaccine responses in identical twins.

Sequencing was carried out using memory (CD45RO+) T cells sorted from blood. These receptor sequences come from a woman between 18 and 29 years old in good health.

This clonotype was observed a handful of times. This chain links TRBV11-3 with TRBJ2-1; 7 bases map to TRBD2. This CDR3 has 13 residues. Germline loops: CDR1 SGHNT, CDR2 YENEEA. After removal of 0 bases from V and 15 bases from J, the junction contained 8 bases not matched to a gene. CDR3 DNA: TGTGCCAGCAGCTTAGATCAGACTAGCCCCCCGTTCTTC. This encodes CASSLDQTSPPFF. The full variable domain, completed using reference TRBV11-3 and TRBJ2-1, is EAGVVQSPRYKIIEKKQPVAFWCNPISGHNTLYWYLQNLGQGPELLIRYENEEAVDDSQLPKDRFSAERLKGVDSTLKIQPAELGDSAVYLCASSLDQTSPPFFGPGTRLTVL.

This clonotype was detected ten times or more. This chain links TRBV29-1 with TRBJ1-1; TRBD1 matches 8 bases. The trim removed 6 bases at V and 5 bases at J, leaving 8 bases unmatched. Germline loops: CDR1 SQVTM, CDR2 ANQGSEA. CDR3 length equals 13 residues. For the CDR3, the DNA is TGCAGCGTAGACAGGGGAGTGAGAACTGAAGCTTTCTTT. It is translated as CSVDRGVRTEAFF. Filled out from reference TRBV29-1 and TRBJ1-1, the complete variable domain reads SAVISQKPSRDICQRGTSLTIQCQVDSQVTMMFWYRQQPGQSLTLIATANQGSEATYESGFVIDKFPISRPNLTFSTLTVSNMSPEDSSIYLCSVDRGVRTEAFFGQGTRLTVV.

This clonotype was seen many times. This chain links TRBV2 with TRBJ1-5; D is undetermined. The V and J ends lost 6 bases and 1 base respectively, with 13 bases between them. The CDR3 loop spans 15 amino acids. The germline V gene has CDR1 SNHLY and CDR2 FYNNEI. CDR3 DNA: TGTGCCAGCAGCGGGGTGGGAGGCAGCAATCAGCCCCAGCATTTT. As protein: CASSGVGGSNQPQHF.

CDR3 bases: TGTGCCAGCAGTTTACTCGGACAGGGGACAGTTGGCTACACCTTC. Translating gives CASSLLGQGTVGYTF. The genes are TRBV12-3 or TRBV12-4 and TRBJ1-2; TRBD1 matches 9 bases. Losses at the gene ends were 2 bases for V and 7 bases for J; bases not matched to a gene: 8. The CDR3 runs 15 residues.

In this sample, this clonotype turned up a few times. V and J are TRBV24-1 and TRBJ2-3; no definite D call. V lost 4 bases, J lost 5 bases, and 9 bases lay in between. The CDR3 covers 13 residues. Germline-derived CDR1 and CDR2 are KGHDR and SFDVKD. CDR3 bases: TGTGCCACCAGTGACCCCGACCGAGATACGCAGTATTTT. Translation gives CATSDPDRDTQYF.

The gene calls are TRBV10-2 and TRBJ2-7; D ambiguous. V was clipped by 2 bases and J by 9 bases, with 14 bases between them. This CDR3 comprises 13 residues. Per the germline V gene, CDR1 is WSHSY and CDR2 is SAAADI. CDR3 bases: TGCGCCAGCAGTGAGCGTCTACCCGTAGGGCAGTACGTC. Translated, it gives CASSERLPVGQYV.

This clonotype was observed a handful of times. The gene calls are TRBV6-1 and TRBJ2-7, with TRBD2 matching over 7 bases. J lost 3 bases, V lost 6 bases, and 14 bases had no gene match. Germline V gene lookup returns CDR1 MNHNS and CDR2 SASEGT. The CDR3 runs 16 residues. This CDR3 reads CASRGQWGGYYYEQYV. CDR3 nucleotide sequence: TGTGCCAGCAGAGGTCAGTGGGGGGGATACTACTACGAGCAGTACGTC.

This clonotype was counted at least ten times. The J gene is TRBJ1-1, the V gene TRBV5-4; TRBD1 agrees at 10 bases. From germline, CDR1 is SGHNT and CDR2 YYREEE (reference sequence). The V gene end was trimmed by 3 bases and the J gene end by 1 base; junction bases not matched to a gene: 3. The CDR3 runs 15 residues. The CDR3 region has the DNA TGTGCCAGCAGCTGGGACAGGGGAAGGAACACTGAAGCTTTCTTT. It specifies CASSWDRGRNTEAFF.

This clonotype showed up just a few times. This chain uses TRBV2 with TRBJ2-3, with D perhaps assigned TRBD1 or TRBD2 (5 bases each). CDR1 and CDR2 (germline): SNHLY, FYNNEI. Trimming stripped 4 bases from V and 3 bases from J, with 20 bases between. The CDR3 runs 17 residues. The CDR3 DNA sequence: TGTGCCAGCAGTGCCCCTCCTGGGGCCTCGGGGACAGATACGCAGTATTTT. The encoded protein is CASSAPPGASGTDTQYF. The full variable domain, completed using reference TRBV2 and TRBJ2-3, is EPEVTQTPSHQVTQMGQEVILRCVPISNHLYFYWYRQILGQKVEFLVSFYNNEISEKSEIFDDQFSVERPDGSNFTLKIRSTKLEDSAMYFCASSAPPGASGTDTQYFGPGTRLTVL.